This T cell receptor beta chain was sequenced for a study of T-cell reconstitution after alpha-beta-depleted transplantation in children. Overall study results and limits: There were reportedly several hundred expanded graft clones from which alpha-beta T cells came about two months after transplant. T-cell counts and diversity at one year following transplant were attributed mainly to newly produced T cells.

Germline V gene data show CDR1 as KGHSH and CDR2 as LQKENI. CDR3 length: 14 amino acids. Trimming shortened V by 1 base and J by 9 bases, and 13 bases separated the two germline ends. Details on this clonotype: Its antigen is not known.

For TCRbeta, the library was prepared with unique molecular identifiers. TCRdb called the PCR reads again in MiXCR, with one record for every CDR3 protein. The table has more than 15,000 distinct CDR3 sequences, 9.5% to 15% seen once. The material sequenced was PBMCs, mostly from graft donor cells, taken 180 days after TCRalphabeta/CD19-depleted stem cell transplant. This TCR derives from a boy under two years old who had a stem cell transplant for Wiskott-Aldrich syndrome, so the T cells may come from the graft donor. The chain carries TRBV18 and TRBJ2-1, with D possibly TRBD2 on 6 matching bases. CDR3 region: CASSPLFAGLEQFF. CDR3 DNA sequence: TGTGCCAGCTCACCACTTTTTGCGGGGCTTGAGCAGTTCTTC.